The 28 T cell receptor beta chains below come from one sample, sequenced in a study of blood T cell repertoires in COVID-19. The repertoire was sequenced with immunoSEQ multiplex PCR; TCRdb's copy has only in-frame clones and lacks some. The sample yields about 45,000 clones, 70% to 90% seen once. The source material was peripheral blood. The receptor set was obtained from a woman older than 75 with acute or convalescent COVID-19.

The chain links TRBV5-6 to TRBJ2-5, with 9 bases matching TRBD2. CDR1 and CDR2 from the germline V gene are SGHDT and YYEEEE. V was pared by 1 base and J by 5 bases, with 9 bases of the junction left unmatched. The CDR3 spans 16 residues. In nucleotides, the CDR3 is TGTGCCAGCAGCTTGAGGCGAGTAGCGGGAGTGGAGACCCAGTACTTC. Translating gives CASSLRRVAGVETQYF.

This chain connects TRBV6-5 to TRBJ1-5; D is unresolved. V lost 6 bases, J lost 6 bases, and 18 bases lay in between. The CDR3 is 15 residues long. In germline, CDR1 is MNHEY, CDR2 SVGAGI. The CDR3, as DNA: TGTGCCAGCAGCTGGGAGATGGGAATGGGTCAGCCCCAGCATTTT. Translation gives CASSWEMGMGQPQHF.

The CDR3 region is CSASQTGENYGYTF. In nucleotides, the CDR3 is TGCAGTGCTAGTCAGACAGGGGAGAACTATGGCTACACCTTC. The V call is TRBV20-1, the J call TRBJ1-2; TRBD1 matches 8 bases. Germline CDR1 DFQATT, CDR2 SNEGSKA (reference sequence). Germline trimming cut 3 bases from V and 2 bases from J; bases unmatched to any gene: 5. The CDR3 is 14 residues long.

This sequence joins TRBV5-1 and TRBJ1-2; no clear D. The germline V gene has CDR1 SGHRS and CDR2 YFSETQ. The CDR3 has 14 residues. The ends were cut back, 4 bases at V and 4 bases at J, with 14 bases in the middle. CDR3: CASSRDTVFYGYTF. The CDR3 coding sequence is TGCGCCAGCAGCCGTGACACCGTCTTCTATGGCTACACCTTC.

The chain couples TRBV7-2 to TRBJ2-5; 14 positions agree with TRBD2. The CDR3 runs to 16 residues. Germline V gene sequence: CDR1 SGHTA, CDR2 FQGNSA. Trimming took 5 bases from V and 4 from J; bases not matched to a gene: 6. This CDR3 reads CASSPRGLAGVETQYF. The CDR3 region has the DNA TGTGCCAGCAGCCCCCGGGGACTAGCGGGAGTAGAGACCCAGTACTTC.

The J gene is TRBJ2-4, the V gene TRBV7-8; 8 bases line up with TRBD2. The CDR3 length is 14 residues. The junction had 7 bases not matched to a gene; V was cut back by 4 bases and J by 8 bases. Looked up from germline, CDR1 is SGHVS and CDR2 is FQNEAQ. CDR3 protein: CASSSPGGVDIQYF. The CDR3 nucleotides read TGTGCCAGCAGCTCGCCGGGGGGGGTGGACATTCAGTACTTC.

CDR3 region: CASSRGTGEETQYF. As DNA, the CDR3 is TGTGCCAGCAGCCGGGGGACAGGGGAAGAGACCCAGTACTTC. This chain uses TRBV5-6 with TRBJ2-5, with 10 bases lining up with TRBD1. Germline V gene lookup returns CDR1 SGHDT and CDR2 YYEEEE. V dropped 4 bases and J dropped 3; count of bases not matched to a gene: 3. The CDR3 extends over 14 amino acids.

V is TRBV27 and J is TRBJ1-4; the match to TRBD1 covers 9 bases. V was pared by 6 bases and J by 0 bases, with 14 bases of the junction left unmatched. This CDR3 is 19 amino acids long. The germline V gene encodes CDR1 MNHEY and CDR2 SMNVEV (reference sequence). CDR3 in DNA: TGTGCCAGCAGGCCCATACAGGGGGCTTACGGGGCAACTAATGAAAAACTGTTTTTT. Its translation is CASRPIQGAYGATNEKLFF.

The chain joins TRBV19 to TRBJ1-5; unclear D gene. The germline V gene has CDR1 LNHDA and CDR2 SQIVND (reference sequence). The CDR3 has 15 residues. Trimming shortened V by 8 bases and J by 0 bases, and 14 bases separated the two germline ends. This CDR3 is CASETTSYSNQPQHF. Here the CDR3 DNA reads TGTGCCAGTGAGACGACAAGTTATAGCAATCAGCCCCAGCATTTT.

DNA of the CDR3: TGTGCCAGCTCACTCAGACAGGCGCAAGGGGGAGAGACCCAGTACTTC. It is translated as CASSLRQAQGGETQYF. The chain employs TRBV18 and TRBJ2-5; the D gene is possibly TRBD1 (6 bases). The length of the CDR3 is 16 residues. Trimming pared 4 bases from V and 4 bases from J, leaving 19 bases between. Germline V gene sequence: CDR1 KGHSH, CDR2 LQKENI. The full variable domain, with the rest looked up from reference TRBV18 and TRBJ2-5, is NAGVMQNPRHLVRRRGQEARLRCSPMKGHSHVYWYRQLPEEGLKFMVYLQKENIIDESGMPKERFSAEFPKEGPSILRIQQVVRGDSAAYFCASSLRQAQGGETQYFGPGTRLLVL.

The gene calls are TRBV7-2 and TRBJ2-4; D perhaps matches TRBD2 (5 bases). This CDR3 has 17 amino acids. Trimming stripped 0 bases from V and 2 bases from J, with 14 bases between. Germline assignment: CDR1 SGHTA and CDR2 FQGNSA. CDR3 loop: CASSLAGALGPKNIQYF. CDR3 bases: TGTGCCAGCAGCTTAGCGGGAGCGCTTGGTCCCAAAAACATTCAGTACTTC.

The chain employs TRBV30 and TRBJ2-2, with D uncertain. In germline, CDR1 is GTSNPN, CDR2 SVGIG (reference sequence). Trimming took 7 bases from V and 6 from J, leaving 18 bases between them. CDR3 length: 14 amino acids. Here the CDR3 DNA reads TGTGCCTACGATCGAGAGGTTGGGTCCGGGGAGCTGTTTTTT. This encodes CAYDREVGSGELFF.

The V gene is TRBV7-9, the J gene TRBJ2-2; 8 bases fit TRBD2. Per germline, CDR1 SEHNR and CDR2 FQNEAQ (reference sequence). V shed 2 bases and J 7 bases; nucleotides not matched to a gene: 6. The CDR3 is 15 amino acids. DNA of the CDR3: TGTGCCAGCAGCTTAATGTTGAGCGGGAGCGGGGAGCTGTTTTTT. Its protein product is CASSLMLSGSGELFF.

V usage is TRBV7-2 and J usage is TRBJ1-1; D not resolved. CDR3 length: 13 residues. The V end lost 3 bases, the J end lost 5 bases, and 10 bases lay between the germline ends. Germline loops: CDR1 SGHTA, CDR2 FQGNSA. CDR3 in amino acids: CASSFKGGTEAFF. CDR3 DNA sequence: TGTGCCAGCAGCTTCAAAGGAGGGACTGAAGCTTTCTTT.

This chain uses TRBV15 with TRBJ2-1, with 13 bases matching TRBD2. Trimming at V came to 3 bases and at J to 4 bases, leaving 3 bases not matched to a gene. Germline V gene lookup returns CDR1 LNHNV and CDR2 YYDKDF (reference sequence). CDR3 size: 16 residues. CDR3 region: CATSSRLAGGYNEQFF. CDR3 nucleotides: TGTGCCACCAGCAGCAGACTAGCGGGGGGTTACAATGAGCAGTTCTTC.

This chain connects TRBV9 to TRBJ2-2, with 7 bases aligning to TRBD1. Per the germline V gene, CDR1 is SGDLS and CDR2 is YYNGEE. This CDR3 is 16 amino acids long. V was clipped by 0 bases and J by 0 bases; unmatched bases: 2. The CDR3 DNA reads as TGTGCCAGCAGCGTAGGGCAGGGGGCGAACACCGGGGAGCTGTTTTTT. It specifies CASSVGQGANTGELFF.

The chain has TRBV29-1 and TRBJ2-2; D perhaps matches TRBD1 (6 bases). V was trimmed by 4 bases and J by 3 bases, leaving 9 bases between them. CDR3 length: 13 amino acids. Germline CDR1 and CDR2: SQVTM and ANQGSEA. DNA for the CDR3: TGCAGCGTTGTAACAGGGCACACCGGGGAGCTGTTTTTT. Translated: CSVVTGHTGELFF.

This CDR3 is CATSDSGNPQETQYF. The CDR3 DNA is TGTGCCACCAGTGATTCGGGGAACCCACAAGAGACCCAGTACTTC. This chain uses TRBV24-1 with TRBJ2-5, with D possibly matching TRBD2 (5 bases). With 2 bases removed from V and 2 bases from J, the gap between germline ends came to 11 bases. Germline V gene data show CDR1 as KGHDR and CDR2 as SFDVKD. The CDR3 has 15 residues.

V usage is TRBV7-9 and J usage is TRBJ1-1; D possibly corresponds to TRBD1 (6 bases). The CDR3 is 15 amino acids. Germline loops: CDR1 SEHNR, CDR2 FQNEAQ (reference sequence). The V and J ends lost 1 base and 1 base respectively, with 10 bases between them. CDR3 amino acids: CASSLEEQGNTEAFF. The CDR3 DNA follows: TGTGCCAGCAGCTTAGAGGAACAGGGGAACACTGAAGCTTTCTTT.

CDR3 sequence: CASSQTPNYEQYF. For the CDR3, the DNA is TGTGCCAGCAGTCAAACTCCGAACTACGAGCAGTACTTC. The V gene is TRBV2, the J gene TRBJ2-7; no reliable D call. Trimming removed 5 bases from V and 3 bases from J, with 11 bases in between. The CDR3 is 13 amino acids. The germline V gene encodes CDR1 SNHLY and CDR2 FYNNEI.

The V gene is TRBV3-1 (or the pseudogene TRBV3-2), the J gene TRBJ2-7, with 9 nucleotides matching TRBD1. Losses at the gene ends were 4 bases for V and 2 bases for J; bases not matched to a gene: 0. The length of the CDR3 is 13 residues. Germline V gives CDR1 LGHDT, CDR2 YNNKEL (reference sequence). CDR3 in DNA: TGTGCCAGCAGCCGGGACAGGGCCTACGAGCAGTACTTC. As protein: CASSRDRAYEQYF.

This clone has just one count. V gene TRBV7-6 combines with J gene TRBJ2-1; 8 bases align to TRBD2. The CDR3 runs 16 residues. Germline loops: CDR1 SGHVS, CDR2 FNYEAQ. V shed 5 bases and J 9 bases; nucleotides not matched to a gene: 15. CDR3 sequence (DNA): TGTGCCAGCAGCCCAACCAAGCAACGGGAGGGCATTGAGCAGTTCTTC. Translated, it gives CASSPTKQREGIEQFF.

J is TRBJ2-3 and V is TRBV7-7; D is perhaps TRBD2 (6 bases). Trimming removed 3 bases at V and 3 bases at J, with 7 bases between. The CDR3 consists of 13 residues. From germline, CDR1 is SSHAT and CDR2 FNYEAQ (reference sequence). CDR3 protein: CASSFGGTDTQYF. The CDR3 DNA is TGTGCCAGCAGCTTCGGGGGAACAGATACGCAGTATTTT.

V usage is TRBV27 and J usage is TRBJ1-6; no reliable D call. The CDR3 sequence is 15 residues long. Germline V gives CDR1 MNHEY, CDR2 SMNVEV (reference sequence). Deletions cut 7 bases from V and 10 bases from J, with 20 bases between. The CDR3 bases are TGTGCCAGCACCTTGGGAGCGACTCGGGGATCACCCCTCCACTTT. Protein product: CASTLGATRGSPLHF.

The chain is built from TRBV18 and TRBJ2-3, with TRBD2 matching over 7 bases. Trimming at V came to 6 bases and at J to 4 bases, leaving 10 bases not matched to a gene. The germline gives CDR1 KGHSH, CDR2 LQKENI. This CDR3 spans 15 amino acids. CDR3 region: CASSGEGGPPDTQYF. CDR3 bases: TGTGCCAGCTCTGGAGAGGGAGGGCCACCAGATACGCAGTATTTT.

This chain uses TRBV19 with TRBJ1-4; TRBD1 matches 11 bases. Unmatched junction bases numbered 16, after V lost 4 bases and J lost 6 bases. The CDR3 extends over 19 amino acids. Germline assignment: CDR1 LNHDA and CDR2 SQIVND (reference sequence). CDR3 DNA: TGTGCCAGTAGTAAACGGACGGGGACAGGGGGAAAAGCCGATGAAAAACTGTTTTTT. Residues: CASSKRTGTGGKADEKLFF.

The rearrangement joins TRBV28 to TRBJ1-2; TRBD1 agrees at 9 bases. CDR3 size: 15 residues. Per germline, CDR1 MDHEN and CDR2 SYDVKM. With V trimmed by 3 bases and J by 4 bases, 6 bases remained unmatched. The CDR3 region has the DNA TGTGCCAGCAGTTTGCCTCCGGGACAGGGCTATGGCTACACCTTC. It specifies CASSLPPGQGYGYTF.

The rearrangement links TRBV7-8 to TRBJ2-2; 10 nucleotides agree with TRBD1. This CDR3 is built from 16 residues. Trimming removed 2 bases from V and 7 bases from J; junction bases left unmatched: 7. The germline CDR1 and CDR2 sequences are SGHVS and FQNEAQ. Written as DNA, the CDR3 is TGTGCCAGCAGCTTATCAGGGGGACAGGGGTACGGGGAGCTGTTTTTT. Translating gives CASSLSGGQGYGELFF.